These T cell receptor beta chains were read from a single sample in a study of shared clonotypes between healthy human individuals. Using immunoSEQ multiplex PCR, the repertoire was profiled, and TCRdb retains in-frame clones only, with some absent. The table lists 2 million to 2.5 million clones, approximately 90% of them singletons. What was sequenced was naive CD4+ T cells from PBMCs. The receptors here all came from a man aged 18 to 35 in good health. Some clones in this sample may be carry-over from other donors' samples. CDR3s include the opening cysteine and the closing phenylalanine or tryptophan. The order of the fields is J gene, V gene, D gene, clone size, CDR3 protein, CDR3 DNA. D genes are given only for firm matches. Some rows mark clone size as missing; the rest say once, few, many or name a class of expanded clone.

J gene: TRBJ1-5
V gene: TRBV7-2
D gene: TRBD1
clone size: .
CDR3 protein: CASSLVGWDRSNQPQHF
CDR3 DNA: TGTGCCAGCAGCTTAGTAGGGTGGGACAGGAGCAATCAGCCCCAGCATTTT

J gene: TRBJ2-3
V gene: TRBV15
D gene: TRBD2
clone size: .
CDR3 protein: CATSTGRWRAGVSTDTQYF
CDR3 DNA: TGTGCCACCAGCACCGGGCGTTGGAGAGCGGGAGTCAGCACAGATACGCAGTATTTT

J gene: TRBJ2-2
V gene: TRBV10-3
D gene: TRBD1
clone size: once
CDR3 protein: CAIRRDRGSQSNTGELFF
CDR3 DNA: TGTGCCATCAGGAGGGACAGGGGATCACAATCGAACACCGGGGAGCTGTTTTTT

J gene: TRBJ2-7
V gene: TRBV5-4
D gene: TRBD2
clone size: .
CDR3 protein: CASSQGLAVTYEQYF
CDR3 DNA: TGTGCCAGCAGCCAGGGACTAGCGGTCACCTACGAGCAGTACTTC

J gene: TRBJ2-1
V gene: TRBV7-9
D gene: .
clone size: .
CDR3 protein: CASSSITGSSYNEQFF
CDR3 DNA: TGTGCCAGCAGCTCAATTACAGGGAGCTCCTACAATGAGCAGTTCTTC

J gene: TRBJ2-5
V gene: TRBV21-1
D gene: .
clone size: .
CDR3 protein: CAARGKGRVEETQYF
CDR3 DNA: TGTGCCGCTCGAGGGAAGGGGCGGGTGGAAGAGACCCAGTACTTC

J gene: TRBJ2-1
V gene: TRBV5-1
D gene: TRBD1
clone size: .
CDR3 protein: CASSLGTGTYNEQFF
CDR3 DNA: TGCGCCAGCAGCTTGGGGACAGGGACGTACAATGAGCAGTTCTTC

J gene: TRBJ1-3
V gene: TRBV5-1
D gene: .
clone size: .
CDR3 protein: CASSPIGNSGNTIYF
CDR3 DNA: TGCGCCAGCAGCCCGATAGGTAACTCTGGAAACACCATATATTTT

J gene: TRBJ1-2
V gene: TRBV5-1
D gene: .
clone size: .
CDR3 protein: CASSSDVTYGYTF
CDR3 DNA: TGCGCCAGCAGCTCGGACGTTACCTATGGCTACACCTTC

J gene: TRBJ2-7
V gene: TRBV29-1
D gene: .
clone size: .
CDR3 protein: CSAGGGMYEQYF
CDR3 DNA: TGCAGCGCTGGGGGTGGGATGTACGAGCAGTACTTC

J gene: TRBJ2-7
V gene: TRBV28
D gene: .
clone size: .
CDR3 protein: CASSIGQVLFYEQYF
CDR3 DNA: TGTGCCAGCAGTATAGGGCAGGTCCTCTTCTACGAGCAGTACTTC

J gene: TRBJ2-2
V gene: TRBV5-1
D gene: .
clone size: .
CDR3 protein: CASSAYGLPNTGELFF
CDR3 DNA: TGCGCCAGCAGCGCGTATGGACTTCCGAACACCGGGGAGCTGTTTTTT

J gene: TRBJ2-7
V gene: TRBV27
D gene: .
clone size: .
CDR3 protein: CASSPYGTPSYEQYF
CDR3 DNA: TGTGCCAGCAGTCCTTACGGGACACCCTCCTACGAGCAGTACTTC

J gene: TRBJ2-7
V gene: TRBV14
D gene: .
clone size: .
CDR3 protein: CASSQPGHQGEQYF
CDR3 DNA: TGTGCCAGCAGCCAACCTGGACACCAAGGCGAGCAGTACTTC

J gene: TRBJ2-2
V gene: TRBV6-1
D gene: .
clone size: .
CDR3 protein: CASNTRDPGELFF
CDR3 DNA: TGTGCCAGCAACACCAGAGACCCCGGGGAGCTGTTTTTT

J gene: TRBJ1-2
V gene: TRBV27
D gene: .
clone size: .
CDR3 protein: CASSQDTWKGYTF
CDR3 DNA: TGTGCCAGCAGCCAGGACACCTGGAAGGGCTACACCTTC

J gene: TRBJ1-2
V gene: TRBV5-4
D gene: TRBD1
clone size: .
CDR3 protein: CASSFSQATGGAGYTF
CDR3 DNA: TGTGCCAGCAGCTTCTCGCAGGCCACAGGGGGCGCGGGCTACACCTTC

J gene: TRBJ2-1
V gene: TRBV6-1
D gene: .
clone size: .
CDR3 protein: CASSGKQRRTYNEQFF
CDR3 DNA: TGTGCCAGCAGTGGAAAACAGCGGAGGACCTACAATGAGCAGTTCTTC

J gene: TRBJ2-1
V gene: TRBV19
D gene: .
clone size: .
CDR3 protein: CASSINGGTMGEQFF
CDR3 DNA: TGTGCCAGTAGTATTAATGGCGGGACAATGGGTGAGCAGTTCTTC

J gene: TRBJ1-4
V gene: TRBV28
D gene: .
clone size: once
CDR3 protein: CASSLFGTTNEKLFF
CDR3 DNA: TGTGCCAGCAGTTTATTTGGGACGACTAATGAAAAACTGTTTTTT

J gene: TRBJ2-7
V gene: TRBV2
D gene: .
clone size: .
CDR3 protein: CASSNQGYEQYF
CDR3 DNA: TGTGCCAGCAGTAACCAGGGCTACGAGCAGTACTTC

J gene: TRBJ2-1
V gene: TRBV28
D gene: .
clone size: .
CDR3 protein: CASSLGGSEQFF
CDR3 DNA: TGTGCCAGCAGTTTAGGCGGTAGTGAGCAGTTCTTC

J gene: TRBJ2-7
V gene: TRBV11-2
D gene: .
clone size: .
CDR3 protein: CASSDSGNLGEQYF
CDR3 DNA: TGTGCCAGCAGCGATTCAGGAAATTTGGGCGAGCAGTACTTC

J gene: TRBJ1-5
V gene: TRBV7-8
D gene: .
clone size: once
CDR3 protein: CASSLERPQPQHF
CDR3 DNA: TGTGCCAGCAGCTTAGAACGGCCTCAGCCCCAGCATTTT

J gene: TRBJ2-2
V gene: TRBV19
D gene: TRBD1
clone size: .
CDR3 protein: CASSSWPGTGVTGELFF
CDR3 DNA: TGTGCCAGTAGTTCCTGGCCAGGGACAGGGGTCACCGGGGAGCTGTTTTTT

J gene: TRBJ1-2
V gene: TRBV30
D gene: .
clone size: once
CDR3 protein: CAWSVRLANYGYTF
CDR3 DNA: TGTGCCTGGAGTGTCAGATTAGCTAACTATGGCTACACCTTC

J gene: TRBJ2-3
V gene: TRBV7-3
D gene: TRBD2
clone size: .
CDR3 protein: CASSLGTSGTTDTQYF
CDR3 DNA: TGTGCCAGCAGCCTAGGGACTAGCGGGACGACTGATACGCAGTATTTT

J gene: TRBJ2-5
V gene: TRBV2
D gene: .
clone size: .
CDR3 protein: CASSGTDQETQYF
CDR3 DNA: TGTGCCAGCAGTGGGACGGATCAAGAGACCCAGTACTTC

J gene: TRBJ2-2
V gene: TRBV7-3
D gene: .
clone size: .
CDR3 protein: CASSPTRDINTGELFF
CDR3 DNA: TGTGCCAGCAGCCCTACCCGGGACATCAACACCGGGGAGCTGTTTTTT

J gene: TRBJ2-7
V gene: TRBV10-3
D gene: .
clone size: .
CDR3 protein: CATTTVASSYEQYF
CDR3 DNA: TGTGCCACCACGACCGTGGCCAGCTCCTACGAGCAGTACTTC

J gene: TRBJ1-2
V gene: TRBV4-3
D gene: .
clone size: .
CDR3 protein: CASSQENTGTGGYTF
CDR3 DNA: TGCGCCAGCAGCCAAGAAAATACAGGGACCGGCGGCTACACCTTC

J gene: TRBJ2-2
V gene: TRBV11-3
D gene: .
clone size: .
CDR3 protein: CASSQDTGRAGELFF
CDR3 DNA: TGTGCCAGCAGCCAGGACACCGGGCGTGCCGGGGAGCTGTTTTTT

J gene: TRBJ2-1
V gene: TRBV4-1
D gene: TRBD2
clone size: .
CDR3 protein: CASSQDLLAGRVNEQFF
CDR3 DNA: TGCGCCAGCAGCCAAGATTTACTAGCGGGGAGGGTAAATGAGCAGTTCTTC

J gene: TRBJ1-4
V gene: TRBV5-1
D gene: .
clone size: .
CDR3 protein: CASTKSGDEGEKLFF
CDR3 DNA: TGCGCCAGCACCAAATCAGGGGACGAAGGGGAAAAACTGTTTTTT

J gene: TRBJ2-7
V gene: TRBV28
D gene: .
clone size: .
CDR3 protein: CASSEPSGLPSEQYF
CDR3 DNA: TGTGCCAGCAGTGAACCGTCCGGACTACCTAGCGAGCAGTACTTC

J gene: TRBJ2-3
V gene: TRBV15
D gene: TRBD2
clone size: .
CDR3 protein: CATSTGSGRAFTDTQYF
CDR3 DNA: TGTGCCACCAGCACGGGGAGCGGGAGGGCCTTCACAGATACGCAGTATTTT

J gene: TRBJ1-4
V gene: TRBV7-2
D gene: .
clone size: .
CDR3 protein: CASSFLPTGINEKLFF
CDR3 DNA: TGTGCCAGCAGCTTTCTTCCGACGGGGATTAATGAAAAACTGTTTTTT

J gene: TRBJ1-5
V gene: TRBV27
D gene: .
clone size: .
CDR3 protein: CASRSPFGPQHF
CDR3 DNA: TGTGCCAGCCGCTCCCCGTTTGGACCCCAGCATTTT

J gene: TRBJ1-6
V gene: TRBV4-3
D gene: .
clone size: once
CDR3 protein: CASSQEPPINSPLHF
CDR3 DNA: TGCGCCAGCAGCCAAGAGCCACCCATTAATTCACCCCTCCACTTT

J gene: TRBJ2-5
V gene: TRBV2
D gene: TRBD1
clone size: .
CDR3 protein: CASSGQGETQYF
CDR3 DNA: TGTGCCAGCAGTGGACAGGGGGAGACCCAGTACTTC

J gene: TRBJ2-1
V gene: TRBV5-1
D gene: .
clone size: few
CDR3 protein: CASSLRGNNEQFF
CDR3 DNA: TGCGCCAGCAGCTTGAGGGGGAACAATGAGCAGTTCTTC

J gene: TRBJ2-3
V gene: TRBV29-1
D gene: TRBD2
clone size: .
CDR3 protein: CSVAASGKGDTQYF
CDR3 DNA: TGCAGCGTGGCCGCTAGCGGGAAAGGTGATACGCAGTATTTT

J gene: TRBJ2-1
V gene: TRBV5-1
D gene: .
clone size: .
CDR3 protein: CASRPTTTGEQFF
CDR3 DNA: TGCGCCAGCAGGCCCACTACTACTGGTGAGCAGTTCTTC

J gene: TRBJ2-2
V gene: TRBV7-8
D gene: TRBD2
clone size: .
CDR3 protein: CASSPPRRGSGREIRGTGELFF
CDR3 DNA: TGTGCCAGCAGTCCCCCTCGTAGGGGTAGCGGGAGAGAGATACGGGGCACCGGGGAGCTGTTTTTT

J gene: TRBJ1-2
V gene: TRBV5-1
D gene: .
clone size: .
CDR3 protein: CASSLYLRGEGYTF
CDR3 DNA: TGCGCCAGCAGCTTGTATCTCAGGGGTGAGGGCTACACCTTC

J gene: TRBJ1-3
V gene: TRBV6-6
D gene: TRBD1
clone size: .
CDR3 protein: CASSRTGETGNTIYF
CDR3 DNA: TGTGCCAGCAGCCGGACAGGCGAAACTGGAAACACCATATATTTT

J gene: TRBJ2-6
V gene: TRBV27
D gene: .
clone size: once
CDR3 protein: CATWDSGANVLTF
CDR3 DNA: TGTGCCACCTGGGACTCTGGGGCCAACGTCCTGACTTTC

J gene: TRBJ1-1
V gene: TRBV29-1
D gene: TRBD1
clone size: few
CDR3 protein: CSGEQGRNTEAFF
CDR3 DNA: TGCAGCGGTGAACAGGGGAGGAACACTGAAGCTTTCTTT

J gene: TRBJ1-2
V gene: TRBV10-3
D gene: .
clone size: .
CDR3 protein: CAISERGRGGYTF
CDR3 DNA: TGTGCCATCAGTGAGCGCGGGAGGGGTGGCTACACCTTC

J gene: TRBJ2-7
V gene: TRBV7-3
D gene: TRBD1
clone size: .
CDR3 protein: CASSLQTGTAYEQYF
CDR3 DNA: TGTGCCAGCAGCCTGCAGACAGGGACCGCCTACGAGCAGTACTTC